The 19 T cell receptor beta chains reported below all come from one sample, sequenced in a study of T-cell reconstitution after alpha-beta-depleted transplantation in children. This sample's TCRbeta library carried unique molecular identifier barcodes. TCRdb re-analysed the PCR reads in MiXCR, keeping a single row per CDR3 protein. The table shows 750,000 to 950,000 distinct CDR3 sequences, with 15% to 20% occurring only once. Sequenced here: PBMCs, mostly from graft donor cells, sampled 360 days after TCRalphabeta/CD19-depleted stem cell transplant. These receptors came from a male patient younger than 18 who had a stem cell transplant for acute lymphoblastic leukemia, so the T cells may come from the graft donor.

This chain connects TRBV15 to TRBJ2-7; TRBD1 agrees at 7 bases. Germline CDR1 and CDR2: LNHNV and YYDKDF (reference sequence). Trimming took 3 bases from V and 3 from J; bases not matched to a gene: 11. The CDR3 is made up of 16 amino acids. The CDR3: CATSRALGTDFYEQYF. CDR3 DNA sequence: TGTGCCACCAGCAGGGCGTTGGGGACAGATTTCTACGAGCAGTACTTC.

The chain recombines TRBV3-1 with TRBJ2-2, with D possibly matching TRBD1 (5 bases). Germline assignment: CDR1 LGHDT and CDR2 YNNKEL (reference sequence). Trimming took off 6 bases at V and 0 bases at J, with 11 bases between the two ends. The CDR3 totals 15 residues. DNA of the CDR3: TGTGCCAGCAGTCAAAGGGGAACGAACACCGGGGAGCTGTTTTTT. Translation: CASSQRGTNTGELFF. Variable domain in full (rest from reference TRBV3-1 and TRBJ2-2): DTAVSQTPKYLVTQMGNDKSIKCEQNLGHDTMYWYKQDSKKFLKIMFSYNNKELIINETVPNRFSPKSPDKAHLNLHINSLELGDSAVYFCASSQRGTNTGELFFGEGSRLTVL.

This clonotype has more than one count but fewer than ten. The genes are TRBV13 and TRBJ2-7; 9 positions agree with TRBD1. There are 16 residues in the CDR3. Unmatched junction bases numbered 8, after V lost 5 bases and J lost 0 bases. Looked up from germline, CDR1 is PRHDT and CDR2 is FYEKMQ (reference sequence). The CDR3 nucleotides are TGTGCCAGCAGCAGTGGAACAGGGGGCTTCTCCTACGAGCAGTACTTC. It is translated as CASSSGTGGFSYEQYF.

The chain recombines TRBV7-9 with TRBJ1-1, with a weak D call TRBD1 (5 bases). V was trimmed by 2 bases and J by 4 bases, leaving 14 bases between them. The CDR3 sequence is 15 residues long. Germline values: CDR1 SEHNR, CDR2 FQNEAQ (reference sequence). DNA of the CDR3: TGTGCCAGCAGCTTACTCAGGGTAAGGGCCACTGAAGCTTTCTTT. Translated, it gives CASSLLRVRATEAFF.

At least ten counts were recorded for this clonotype. The V gene is TRBV28, the J gene TRBJ1-2; maybe TRBD1 (6 bases). CDR1 and CDR2 from the germline V gene are MDHEN and SYDVKM. V was trimmed by 6 bases and J by 0 bases, leaving 8 bases between them. There are 13 residues in the CDR3. CDR3 amino acids: CASRDRANYGYTF. Here the CDR3 DNA reads TGTGCCAGCAGGGACAGAGCTAACTATGGCTACACCTTC.

The genes are TRBV7-3 and TRBJ2-1, with 10 bases identical to TRBD2. The germline V gene has CDR1 SGHTA and CDR2 FQGTGA. The CDR3 length is 15 residues. V shed 5 bases, J shed 7 bases, and the junction held 8 bases outside the gene matches. CDR3 DNA: TGTGCCAGCAGCCCCCGACTAGCGGGTTTTAATGAGCAGTTCTTC. This translates into CASSPRLAGFNEQFF.

This chain uses TRBV7-9 with TRBJ1-1, with D maybe TRBD1 (5 bases). Looked up from germline, CDR1 is SEHNR and CDR2 is FQNEAQ (reference sequence). V was shortened by 5 bases and J by 0 bases, with 13 bases between the two germline ends. The CDR3 is 15 amino acids. The CDR3 spells CASSPSLGLNTEAFF. Written as DNA, the CDR3 is TGTGCCAGCAGCCCGTCCTTGGGGCTGAACACTGAAGCTTTCTTT.

The V call is TRBV27, the J call TRBJ2-1; 10 positions agree with TRBD1. Germline V gives CDR1 MNHEY, CDR2 SMNVEV (reference sequence). The V segment lost 5 bases and the J segment 0 bases; nucleotides outside the gene matches: 7. The CDR3 is 17 amino acids. The CDR3 spells CASSPGTGVSSYNEQFF. The CDR3 region has the DNA TGTGCCAGCAGTCCCGGGACAGGGGTTAGCTCCTACAATGAGCAGTTCTTC.

The CDR3 is CSAYSGRDNTGELFF. Written as DNA, the CDR3 is TGCAGTGCTTATAGCGGGAGGGATAACACCGGGGAGCTGTTTTTT. J is TRBJ2-2 and V is TRBV20-1; 11 bases map to TRBD2. The CDR3 sequence is 15 residues long. The junction had 4 bases not matched to a gene; V was cut back by 5 bases and J by 2 bases. Germline V lookup: CDR1 DFQATT, CDR2 SNEGSKA (reference sequence).

The V and J genes are TRBV10-3 and TRBJ2-3; TRBD1 aligns across 11 bases. The V segment lost 8 bases and the J segment 4 bases; nucleotides outside the gene matches: 8. CDR1 and CDR2 from the germline V gene are ENHRY and SYGVKD. This CDR3 is built from 15 residues. In DNA, the CDR3 is TGTGCCATCTCTCTTGGACAGGGGGCTCCAGATACGCAGTATTTT. Translating it yields CAISLGQGAPDTQYF.

A few counts support this clonotype. V usage is TRBV5-1 and J usage is TRBJ1-5; D is perhaps TRBD1 (6 bases). The germline CDR1 and CDR2 sequences are SGHRS and YFSETQ. This CDR3 is built from 15 residues. Trimming removed 4 bases at V and 6 bases at J, with 17 bases between. CDR3: CASSRYTGIGQPQHF. CDR3 sequence (DNA): TGCGCCAGCAGCCGCTACACAGGGATTGGTCAGCCCCAGCATTTT.

J is TRBJ2-2 and V is TRBV9, with 8 nucleotides matching TRBD1. Germline V gives CDR1 SGDLS, CDR2 YYNGEE. V gave up 4 bases and J gave up 7 bases; unmatched junction bases: 6. This CDR3 region has 14 residues. The CDR3 DNA sequence: TGTGCCAGCAGCTTGGACAGGGAAGACGGGGAGCTGTTTTTT. Encoded protein: CASSLDREDGELFF.

This clonotype was picked up many times. The chain recombines TRBV5-1 with TRBJ2-1; D remains unclear. This CDR3 spans 12 amino acids. The V gene's germline CDR1 is SGHRS and CDR2 YFSETQ. Trimming took 0 bases from V and 8 from J, leaving 6 bases between them. CDR3 loop: CASSLVGYEQFF. The CDR3 DNA follows: TGCGCCAGCAGCTTGGTTGGTTATGAGCAGTTCTTC.

This clonotype was found a few times. J is TRBJ1-2 and V is TRBV5-5; D call uncertain. CDR1 and CDR2 from the germline V gene are SGHKS and YYEKEE (reference sequence). CDR3 length: 12 amino acids. The V end was cut by 0 bases, the J end by 5 bases, with 5 bases between. CDR3 residues: CASSLDWYGYTF. The DNA for the CDR3 is TGTGCCAGCAGCTTGGACTGGTATGGCTACACCTTC.

This rearrangement joins TRBV10-3 to TRBJ1-1; D perhaps matches TRBD1 (5 bases). CDR1 is ENHRY and CDR2 is SYGVKD in the germline V gene. There are 15 residues in the CDR3. Trimming took 6 bases from V and 0 from J, leaving 14 bases between them. CDR3 in amino acids: CAISPGARMNTEAFF. CDR3 nucleotides: TGTGCCATCAGCCCCGGGGCCAGGATGAACACTGAAGCTTTCTTT.

The chain joins TRBV12-3 or TRBV12-4 to TRBJ1-2, with 11 positions matching TRBD1. The V gene end was trimmed by 6 bases and the J gene end by 2 bases; junction bases not matched to a gene: 14. CDR3 length equals 18 residues. CDR3 nucleotides: TGTGCCAGCAGCTCTGCGGGGACAGGGGGATGGGCAAACTATGGCTACACCTTC. Translation: CASSSAGTGGWANYGYTF.

This clonotype was counted between two and nine times. This CDR3 reads CSGRGVIYNEQFF. CDR3 bases: TGCAGCGGGAGGGGGGTTATATACAATGAGCAGTTCTTC. This rearrangement joins TRBV29-1 to TRBJ2-1; possibly TRBD1 or TRBD2 for D (6 bases each). The V gene's germline CDR1 is SQVTM and CDR2 ANQGSEA. The CDR3 contains 13 residues. Trimming took off 7 bases at V and 4 bases at J, with 14 bases between the two ends.

The gene calls are TRBV18 and TRBJ1-5, with 7 bases that match TRBD1. Germline V gene lookup returns CDR1 KGHSH and CDR2 LQKENI. The ends lost 6 bases at V and 4 bases at J; junction bases unmatched: 12. The CDR3 has 16 amino acids. CDR3 loop: CASSITTAGQNQPQHF. Here the CDR3 DNA reads TGTGCCAGCTCGATCACCACAGCGGGACAGAATCAGCCCCAGCATTTT.

This clonotype was counted many times. The chain carries TRBV12-3 or TRBV12-4 and TRBJ2-1; 8 bases align to TRBD2. This CDR3 is built from 12 residues. V lost 6 bases, J lost 9 bases, and 4 bases stayed unmatched. CDR3 region: CASSQTSVEQFF. CDR3 bases: TGTGCCAGCAGCCAGACTAGCGTTGAGCAGTTCTTC.